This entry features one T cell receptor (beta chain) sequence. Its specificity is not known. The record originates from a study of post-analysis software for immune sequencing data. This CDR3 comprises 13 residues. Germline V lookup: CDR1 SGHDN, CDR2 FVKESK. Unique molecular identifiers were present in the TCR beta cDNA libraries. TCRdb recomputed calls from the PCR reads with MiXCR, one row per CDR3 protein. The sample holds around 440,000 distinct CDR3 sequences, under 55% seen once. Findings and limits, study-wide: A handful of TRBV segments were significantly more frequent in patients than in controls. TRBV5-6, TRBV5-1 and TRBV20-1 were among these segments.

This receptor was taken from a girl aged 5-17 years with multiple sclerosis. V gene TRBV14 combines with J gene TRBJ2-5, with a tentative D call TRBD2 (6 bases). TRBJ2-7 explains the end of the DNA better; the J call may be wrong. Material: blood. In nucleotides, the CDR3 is TGTGCCAGCTCGTTCGGGACCGGGGGCGAGCAGTACTTC. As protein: CASSFGTGGEQYF.